This T cell receptor (beta chain) was identified in a study of OX40 agonist ivuxolimab in advanced cancers. The length of the CDR3 is 14 residues. Per germline, CDR1 SGHRS and CDR2 YFSETQ. Unmatched junction bases numbered 2, after V lost 3 bases and J lost 6 bases. Using immunoSEQ multiplex PCR, the repertoire was profiled, and TCRdb retains in-frame clones only, with some absent. This sample has about 40,000 clones, with about 92% found just once. The input for sequencing was CD4+ or CD8+ T cells sorted from blood, taken in a trial of the OX40 agonist ivuxolimab. The clonotype comes from an adult with an advanced solid tumor such as melanoma, head and neck, liver or kidney cancer. V usage is TRBV5-1 and J usage is TRBJ2-1; 11 bases map to TRBD2. The CDR3, as DNA: TGCGCCAGCAGCTATACTAGCGGGAGCAATGAGCAGTTCTTC. Translated, it gives CASSYTSGSNEQFF.